The clone carrying this T cell receptor beta chain was recorded a few times. CDR1 MNHNY and CDR2 SVGAGI come from the germline V gene (reference sequence). V trimming: 0 bases; J trimming: 3 bases; junction bases outside the gene matches: 3. CDR3 size: 15 residues. Under the authors' procedure: Estimates of nucleated cell counts were drawn from the amplification of reference gene primers. The repertoire was sequenced with immunoSEQ multiplex PCR; TCRdb's copy has only in-frame clones and lacks some. V and J calls and clone size come straight from that table; D and trimming were deduced from the DNA. The sample lists 55,000 to 75,000 clones, around 80% occurring once. The sample belongs to a study of blood T cell repertoires in COVID-19. Study summary: Some COVID-19 samples were acute and others convalescent; all came from the United States, Italy and Spain. The cDNA or gDNA used as material had been derived from T cells, B-cell-depleted T cells, or PBMCs.

The source material was peripheral blood. The chain has TRBV6-6 and TRBJ2-7; 9 bases agree with TRBD1. This receptor was obtained from a man aged 80 or over with acute or convalescent COVID-19. CDR3 amino acids: CASSYSPGQGYEQYF. The CDR3 DNA follows: TGTGCCAGCAGTTACTCCCCGGGACAGGGCTACGAGCAGTACTTC.